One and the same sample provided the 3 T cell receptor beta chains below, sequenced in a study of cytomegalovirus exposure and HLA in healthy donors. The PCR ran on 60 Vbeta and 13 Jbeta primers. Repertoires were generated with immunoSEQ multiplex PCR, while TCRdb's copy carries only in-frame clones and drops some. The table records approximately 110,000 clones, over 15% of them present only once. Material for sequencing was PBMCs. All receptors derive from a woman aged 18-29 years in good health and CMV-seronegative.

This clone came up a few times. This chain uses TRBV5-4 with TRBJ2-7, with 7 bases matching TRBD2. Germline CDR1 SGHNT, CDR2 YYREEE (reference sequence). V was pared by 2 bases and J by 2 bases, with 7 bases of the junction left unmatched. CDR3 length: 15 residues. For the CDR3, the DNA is TGTGCCAGCAGCTTTGAGGAGCGGGAACCCTACGAGCAGTACTTC. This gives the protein CASSFEEREPYEQYF.

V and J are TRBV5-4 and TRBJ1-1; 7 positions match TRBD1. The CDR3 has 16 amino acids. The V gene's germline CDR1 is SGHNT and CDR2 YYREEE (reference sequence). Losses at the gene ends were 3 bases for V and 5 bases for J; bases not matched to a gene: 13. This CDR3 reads CASSSDRRDSSTEAFF. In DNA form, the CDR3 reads TGTGCCAGCAGCTCAGATAGGAGGGACAGTTCGACTGAAGCTTTCTTT.

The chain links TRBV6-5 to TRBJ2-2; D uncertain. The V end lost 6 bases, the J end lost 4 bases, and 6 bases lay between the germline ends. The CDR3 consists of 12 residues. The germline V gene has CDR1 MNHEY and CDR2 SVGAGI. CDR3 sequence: CASRRFTGELFF. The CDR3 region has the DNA TGTGCCAGCAGGCGGTTCACCGGGGAGCTGTTTTTT.